The clone carrying this T cell receptor beta chain was observed a handful of times. This sample is part of a study of patients and donors after allogeneic stem cell transplantation. The length of the CDR3 is 13 residues. Germline V gene data show CDR1 as MNHNS and CDR2 as SASEGT. V trimming: 10 bases; J trimming: 1 base; junction bases outside the gene matches: 7. Each CDR3 protein gets one entry after TCRdb re-called the RT-PCR reads with MiXCR. Altogether almost 90,000 distinct CDR3 sequences are present, around 5% being singletons, with the ten largest covering 2.6%. Sequenced: blood, either unsorted or a sorted T cell fraction (not recorded which). This receptor was taken from a human donor who was either an allogeneic HSCT recipient or a stem cell or donor lymphocyte infusion donor (not recorded which). It is not recorded whose cells these are; they may come from a transplant donor. The chain combines TRBV6-1 with TRBJ2-7, with 7 bases identical to TRBD2. CDR3 coding DNA: TGTGCCACCCAAGCGGGAACTTCCTACGAGCAGTACTTC. This gives the protein CATQAGTSYEQYF.